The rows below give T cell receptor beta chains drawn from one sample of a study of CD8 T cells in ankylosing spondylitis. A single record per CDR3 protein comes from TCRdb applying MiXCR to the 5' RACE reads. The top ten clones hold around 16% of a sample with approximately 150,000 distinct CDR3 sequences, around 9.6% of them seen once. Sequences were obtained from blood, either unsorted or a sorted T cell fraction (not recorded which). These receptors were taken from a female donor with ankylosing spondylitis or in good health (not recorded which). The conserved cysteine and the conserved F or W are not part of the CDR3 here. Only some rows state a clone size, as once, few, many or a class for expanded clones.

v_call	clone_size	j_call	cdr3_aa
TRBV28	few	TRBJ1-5	ASRGVGQGQPQH
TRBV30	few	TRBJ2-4	AWSASWGDIQY
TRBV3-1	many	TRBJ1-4	ASSQGRSTGANEKLF
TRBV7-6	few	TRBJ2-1	ASSLAPGEVYEQF
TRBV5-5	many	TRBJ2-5	ASSPEGWEETQY
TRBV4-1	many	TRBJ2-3	ASVPKAGGPTDTQY
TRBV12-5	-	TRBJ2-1	ASGRDDNEQF
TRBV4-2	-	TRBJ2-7	ASSLERGPYEQY
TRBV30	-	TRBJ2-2	AWSPGGGELF
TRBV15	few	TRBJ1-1	ATSRDKGSGTEAF
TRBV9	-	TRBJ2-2	ASSVSVARANTGELF
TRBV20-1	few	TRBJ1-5	SARGPRGAVSTQPQH
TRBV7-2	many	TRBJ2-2	ASSLGVSNTGELF
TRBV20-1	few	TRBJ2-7	SARDPLEQY
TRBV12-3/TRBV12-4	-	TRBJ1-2	ASSWTENYGYT
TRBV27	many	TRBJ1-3	ASSDSTGNTIY
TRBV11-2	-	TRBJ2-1	ASSKGLYNEQF
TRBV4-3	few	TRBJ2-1	ASSPMHIEANYNEQF
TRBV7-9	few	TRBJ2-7	ASSLLTAYEQY
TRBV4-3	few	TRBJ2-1	ASSQGPGTSYLDEQF
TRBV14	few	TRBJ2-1	ASSRYATSDTYNEQF
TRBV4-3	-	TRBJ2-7	ASSQNTGVSYEQY
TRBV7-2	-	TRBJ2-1	ASSFIGGNNNEQF
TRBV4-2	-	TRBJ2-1	ASSRRGMENEQF
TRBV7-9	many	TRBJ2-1	ASTTGGTSRRDEQF
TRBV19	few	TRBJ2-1	ASSIAYYNEQF